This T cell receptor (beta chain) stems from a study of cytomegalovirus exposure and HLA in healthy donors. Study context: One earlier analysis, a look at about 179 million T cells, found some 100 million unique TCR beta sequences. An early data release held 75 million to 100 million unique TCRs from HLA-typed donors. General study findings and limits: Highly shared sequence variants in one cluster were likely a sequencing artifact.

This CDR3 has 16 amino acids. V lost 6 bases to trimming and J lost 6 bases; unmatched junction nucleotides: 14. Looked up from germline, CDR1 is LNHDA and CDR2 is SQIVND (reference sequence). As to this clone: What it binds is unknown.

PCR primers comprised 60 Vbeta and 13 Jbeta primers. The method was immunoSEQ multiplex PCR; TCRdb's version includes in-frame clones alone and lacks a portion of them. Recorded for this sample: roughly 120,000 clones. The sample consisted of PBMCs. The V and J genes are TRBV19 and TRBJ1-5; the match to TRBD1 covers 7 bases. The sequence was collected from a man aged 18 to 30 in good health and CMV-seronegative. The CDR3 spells CASSSKGTDRGQPQHF. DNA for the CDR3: TGTGCCAGTAGCAGTAAAGGGACAGACCGCGGTCAGCCCCAGCATTTT.